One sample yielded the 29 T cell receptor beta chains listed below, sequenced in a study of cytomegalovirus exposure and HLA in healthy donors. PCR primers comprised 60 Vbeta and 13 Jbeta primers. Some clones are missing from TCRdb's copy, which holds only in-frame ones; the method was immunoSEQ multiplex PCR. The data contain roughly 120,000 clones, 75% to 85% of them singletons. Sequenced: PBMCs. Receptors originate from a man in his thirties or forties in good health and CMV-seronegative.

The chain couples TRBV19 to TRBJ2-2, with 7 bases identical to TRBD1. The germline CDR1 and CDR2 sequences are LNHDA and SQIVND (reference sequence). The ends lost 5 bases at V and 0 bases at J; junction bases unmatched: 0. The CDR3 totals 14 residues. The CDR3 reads CASSGTANTGELFF. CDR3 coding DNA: TGTGCCAGTAGTGGGACAGCGAACACCGGGGAGCTGTTTTTT.

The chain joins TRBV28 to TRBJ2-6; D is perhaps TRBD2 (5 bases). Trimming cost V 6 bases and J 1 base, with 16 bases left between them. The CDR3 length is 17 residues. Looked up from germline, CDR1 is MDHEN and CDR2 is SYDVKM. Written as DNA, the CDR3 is TGTGCCAGCAGCCCGGGATTTCCTTCTTCTGGGGCCAACGTCCTGACTTTC. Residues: CASSPGFPSSGANVLTF. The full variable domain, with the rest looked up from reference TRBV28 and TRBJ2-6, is DVKVTQSSRYLVKRTGEKVFLECVQDMDHENMFWYRQDPGLGLRLIYFSYDVKMKEKGDIPEGYSVSREKKERFSLILESASTNQTSMYLCASSPGFPSSGANVLTFGAGSRLTVL.

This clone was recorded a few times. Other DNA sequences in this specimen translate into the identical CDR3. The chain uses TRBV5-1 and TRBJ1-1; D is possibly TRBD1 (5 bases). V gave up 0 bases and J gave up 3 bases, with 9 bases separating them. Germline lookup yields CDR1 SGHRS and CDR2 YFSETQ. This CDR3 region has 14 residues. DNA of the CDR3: TGCGCCAGCAGCTTGGCCGGGGGATACACTGAAGCTTTCTTT. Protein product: CASSLAGGYTEAFF.

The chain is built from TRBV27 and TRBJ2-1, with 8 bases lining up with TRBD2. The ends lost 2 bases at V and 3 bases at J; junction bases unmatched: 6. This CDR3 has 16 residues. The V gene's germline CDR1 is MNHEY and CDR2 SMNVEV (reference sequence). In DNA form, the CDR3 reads TGTGCCAGCAGTTTAATTTTCCGGGAGGGCTACAATGAGCAGTTCTTC. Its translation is CASSLIFREGYNEQFF.

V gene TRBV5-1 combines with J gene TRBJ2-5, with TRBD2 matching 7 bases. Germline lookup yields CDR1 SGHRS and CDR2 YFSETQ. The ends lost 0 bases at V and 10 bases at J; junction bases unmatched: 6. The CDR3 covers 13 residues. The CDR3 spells CASSLDSPGGQYF. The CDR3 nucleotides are TGCGCCAGCAGCTTGGACAGCCCGGGGGGCCAGTACTTC.

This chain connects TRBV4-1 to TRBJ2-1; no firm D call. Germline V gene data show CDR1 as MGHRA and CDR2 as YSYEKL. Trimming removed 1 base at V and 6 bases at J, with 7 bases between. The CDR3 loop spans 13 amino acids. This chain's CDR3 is CASSQVAANEQFF. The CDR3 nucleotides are TGCGCCAGCAGCCAAGTGGCGGCCAATGAGCAGTTCTTC.

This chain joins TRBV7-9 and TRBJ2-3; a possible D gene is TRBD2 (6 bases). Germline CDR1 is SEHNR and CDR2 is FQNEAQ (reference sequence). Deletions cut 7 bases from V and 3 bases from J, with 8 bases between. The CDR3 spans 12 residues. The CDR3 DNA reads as TGTGCCAGCACCGGGAGAACAGATACGCAGTATTTT. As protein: CASTGRTDTQYF. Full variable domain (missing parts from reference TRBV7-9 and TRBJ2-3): DTGVSQNPRHKITKRGQNVTFRCDPISEHNRLYWYRQTLGQGPEFLTYFQNEAQLEKSRLLSDRFSAERPKGSFSTLEIQRTEQGDSAMYLCASTGRTDTQYFGPGTRLTVL.

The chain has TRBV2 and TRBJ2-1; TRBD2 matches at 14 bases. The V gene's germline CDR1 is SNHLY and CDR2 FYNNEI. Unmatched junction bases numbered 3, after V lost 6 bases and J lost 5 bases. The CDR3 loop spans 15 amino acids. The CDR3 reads CASRGGLAGDNEQFF. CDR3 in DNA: TGTGCCAGCAGGGGGGGACTAGCGGGAGACAATGAGCAGTTCTTC.

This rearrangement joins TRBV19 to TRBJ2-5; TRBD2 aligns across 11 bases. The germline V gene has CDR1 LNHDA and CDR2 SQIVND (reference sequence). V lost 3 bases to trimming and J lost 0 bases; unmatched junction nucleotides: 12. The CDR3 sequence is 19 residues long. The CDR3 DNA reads TGTGCCAGTAGTATTCAGTCAGCTAGCGGGAGGACTTACCAAGAGACCCAGTACTTC. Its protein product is CASSIQSASGRTYQETQYF. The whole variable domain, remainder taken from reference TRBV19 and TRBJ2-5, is DGGITQSPKYLFRKEGQNVTLSCEQNLNHDAMYWYRQDPGQGLRLIYYSQIVNDFQKGDIAEGYSVSREKKESFPLTVTSAQKNPTAFYLCASSIQSASGRTYQETQYFGPGTRLLVL.

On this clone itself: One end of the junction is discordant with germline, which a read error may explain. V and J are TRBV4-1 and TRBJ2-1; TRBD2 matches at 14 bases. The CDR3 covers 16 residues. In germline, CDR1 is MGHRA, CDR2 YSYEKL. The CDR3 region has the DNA TGCGCCAGCAGCCAAGATCGTTGGACTAGCGGGAGGTACTCGGTCTTC. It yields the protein CASSQDRWTSGRYSVF.

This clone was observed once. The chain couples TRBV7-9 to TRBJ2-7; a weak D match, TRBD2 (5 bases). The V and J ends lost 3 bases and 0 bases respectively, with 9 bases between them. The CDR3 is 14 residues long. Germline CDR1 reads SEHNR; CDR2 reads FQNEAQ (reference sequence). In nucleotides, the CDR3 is TGTGCCAGCAGCTTCATGACTAACTCCTACGAGCAGTACTTC. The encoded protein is CASSFMTNSYEQYF.

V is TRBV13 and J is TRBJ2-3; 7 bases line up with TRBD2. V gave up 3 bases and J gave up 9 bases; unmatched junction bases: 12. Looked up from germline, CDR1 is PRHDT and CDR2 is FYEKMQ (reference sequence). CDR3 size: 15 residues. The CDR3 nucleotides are TGTGCCAGCAGCTTGGCGGGAGCGTCGCGGGTGACGCAGTATTTT. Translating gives CASSLAGASRVTQYF. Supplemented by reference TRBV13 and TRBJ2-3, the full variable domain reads AAGVIQSPRHLIKEKRETATLKCYPIPRHDTVYWYQQGPGQDPQFLISFYEKMQSDKGSIPDRFSAQQFSDYHSELNMSSLELGDSALYFCASSLAGASRVTQYFGPGTRLTVL.

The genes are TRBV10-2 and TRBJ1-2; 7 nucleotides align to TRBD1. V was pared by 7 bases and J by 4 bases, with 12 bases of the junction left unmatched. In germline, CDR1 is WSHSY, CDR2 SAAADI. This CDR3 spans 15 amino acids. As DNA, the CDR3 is TGCGCCAGCACCCCGACAGGGACTCTCTCCTATGGCTACACCTTC. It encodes CASTPTGTLSYGYTF.

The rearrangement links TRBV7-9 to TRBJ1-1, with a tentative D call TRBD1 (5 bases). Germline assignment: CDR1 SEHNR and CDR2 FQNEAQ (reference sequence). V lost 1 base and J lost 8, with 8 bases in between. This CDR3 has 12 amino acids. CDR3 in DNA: TGTGCCAGCAGCTTAGGGGCAGGGGAAGCTTTCTTT. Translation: CASSLGAGEAFF.

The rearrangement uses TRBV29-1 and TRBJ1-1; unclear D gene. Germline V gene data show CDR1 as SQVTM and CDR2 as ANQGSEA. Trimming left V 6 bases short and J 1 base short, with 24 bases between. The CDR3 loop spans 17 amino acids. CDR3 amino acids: CSVYLREQPRRNTEAFF. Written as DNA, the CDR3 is TGCAGCGTATACCTCCGGGAACAACCTCGTCGGAACACTGAAGCTTTCTTT.

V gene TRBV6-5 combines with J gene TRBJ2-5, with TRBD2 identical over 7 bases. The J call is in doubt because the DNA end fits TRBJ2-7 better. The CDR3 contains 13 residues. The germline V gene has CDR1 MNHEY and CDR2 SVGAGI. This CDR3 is CASSYDTGGEQYF. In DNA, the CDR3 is TGTGCCAGCAGTTACGACACGGGGGGCGAGCAGTACTTC.

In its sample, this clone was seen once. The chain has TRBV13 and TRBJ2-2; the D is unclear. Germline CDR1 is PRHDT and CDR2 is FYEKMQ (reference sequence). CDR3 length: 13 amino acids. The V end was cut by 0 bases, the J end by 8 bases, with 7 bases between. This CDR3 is CASSLGRSGELFF. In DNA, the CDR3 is TGTGCCAGCAGCTTAGGGAGATCTGGGGAGCTGTTTTTT.

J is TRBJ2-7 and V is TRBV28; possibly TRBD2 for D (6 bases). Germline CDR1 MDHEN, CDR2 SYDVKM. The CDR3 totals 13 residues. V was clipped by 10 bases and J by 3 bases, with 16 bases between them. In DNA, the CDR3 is TGTGCCACCCAACCAGCGGGTTACTACGAGCAGTACTTC. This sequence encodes CATQPAGYYEQYF. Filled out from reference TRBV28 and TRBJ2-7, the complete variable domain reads DVKVTQSSRYLVKRTGEKVFLECVQDMDHENMFWYRQDPGLGLRLIYFSYDVKMKEKGDIPEGYSVSREKKERFSLILESASTNQTSMYLCATQPAGYYEQYFGPGTRLTVT.

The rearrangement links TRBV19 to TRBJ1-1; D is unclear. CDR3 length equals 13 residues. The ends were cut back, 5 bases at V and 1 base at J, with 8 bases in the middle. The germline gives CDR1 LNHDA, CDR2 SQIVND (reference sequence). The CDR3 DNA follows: TGTGCCAGTAGTCCCGGGAAGAACACTGAAGCTTTCTTT. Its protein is CASSPGKNTEAFF.

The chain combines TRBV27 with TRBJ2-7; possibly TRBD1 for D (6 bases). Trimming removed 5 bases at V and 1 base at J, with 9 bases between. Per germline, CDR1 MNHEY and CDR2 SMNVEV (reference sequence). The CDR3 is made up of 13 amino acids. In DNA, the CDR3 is TGTGCCAGCAGTGTACAGGGTTCCTACGAGCAGTACTTC. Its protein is CASSVQGSYEQYF.

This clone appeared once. CDR3 in amino acids: CASSLGTSGRSYEQYF. CDR3 nucleotide sequence: TGTGCCAGCAGCCTTGGGACTAGCGGGAGATCTTACGAGCAGTACTTC. The V call is TRBV9, the J call TRBJ2-7, with TRBD2 matching over 14 bases. V was clipped by 4 bases and J by 4 bases; unmatched bases: 7. CDR1 is SGDLS, CDR2 YYNGEE, per germline. The CDR3 runs 16 residues.

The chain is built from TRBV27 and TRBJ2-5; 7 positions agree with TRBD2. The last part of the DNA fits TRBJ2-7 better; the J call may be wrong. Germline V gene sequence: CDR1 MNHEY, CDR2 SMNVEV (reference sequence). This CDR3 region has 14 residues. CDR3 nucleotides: TGTGCCACCAAGTGGGCTAGCGGAAACTACGAGCAGTACTTC. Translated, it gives CATKWASGNYEQYF.

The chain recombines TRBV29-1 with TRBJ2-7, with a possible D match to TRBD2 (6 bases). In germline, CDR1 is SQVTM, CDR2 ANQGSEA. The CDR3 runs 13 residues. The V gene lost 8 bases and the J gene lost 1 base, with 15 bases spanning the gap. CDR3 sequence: CSYRGTGSYEQYF. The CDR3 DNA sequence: TGCAGCTACCGTGGGACTGGGTCCTACGAGCAGTACTTC.

The CDR3 sequence: CASSPFRGLDQPQHF. CDR3 sequence (DNA): TGTGCCAGCAGCCCATTTAGGGGGCTCGATCAGCCCCAGCATTTT. The rearrangement links TRBV7-2 to TRBJ1-5; 7 nucleotides match TRBD1. Germline-derived CDR1 and CDR2 are SGHTA and FQGNSA. J gave up 5 bases and V 5 bases, and 9 bases lay outside the gene matches. The CDR3 extends over 15 amino acids. Drawing the rest from reference TRBV7-2 and TRBJ1-5, the complete variable domain is GAGVSQSPSNKVTEKGKDVELRCDPISGHTALYWYRQSLGQGLEFLIYFQGNSAPDKSGLPSDRFSAERTGGSVSTLTIQRTQQEDSAVYLCASSPFRGLDQPQHFGDGTRLSIL.

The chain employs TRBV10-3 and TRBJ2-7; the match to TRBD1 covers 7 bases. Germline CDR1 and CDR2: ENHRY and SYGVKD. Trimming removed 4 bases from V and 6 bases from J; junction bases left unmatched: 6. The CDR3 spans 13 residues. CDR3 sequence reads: CAISGGQDLEQYF. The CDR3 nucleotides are TGTGCCATCAGTGGAGGACAGGACCTCGAGCAGTACTTC.

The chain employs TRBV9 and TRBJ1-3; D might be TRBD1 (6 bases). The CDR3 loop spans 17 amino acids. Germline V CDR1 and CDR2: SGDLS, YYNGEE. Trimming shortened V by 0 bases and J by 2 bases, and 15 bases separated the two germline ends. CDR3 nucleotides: TGTGCCAGCAGCGTAGGTCTTGCGGGGGGCCCTGGAAACACCATATATTTT. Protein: CASSVGLAGGPGNTIYF. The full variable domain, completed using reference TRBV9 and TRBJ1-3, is DSGVTQTPKHLITATGQRVTLRCSPRSGDLSVYWYQQSLDQGLQFLIQYYNGEERAKGNILERFSAQQFPDLHSELNLSSLELGDSALYFCASSVGLAGGPGNTIYFGEGSWLTVV.

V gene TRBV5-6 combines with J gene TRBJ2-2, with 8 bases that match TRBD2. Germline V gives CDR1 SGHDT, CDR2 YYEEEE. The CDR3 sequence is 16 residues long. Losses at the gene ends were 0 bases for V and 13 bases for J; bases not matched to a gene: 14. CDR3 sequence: CASSLGLTPPTSGLFF. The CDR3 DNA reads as TGTGCCAGCAGCTTGGGACTCACTCCCCCTACTAGCGGGCTGTTTTTT.

CDR3 residues: CASTKDAGRRYEQYF. CDR3 DNA sequence: TGTGCCAGCACCAAGGACGCGGGGCGGAGGTACGAGCAGTACTTC. V gene TRBV28 combines with J gene TRBJ2-7, with D tentatively TRBD2 (6 bases). CDR3 length equals 15 residues. Trimming left V 7 bases short and J 4 bases short, with 20 bases between. Germline assignment: CDR1 MDHEN and CDR2 SYDVKM.

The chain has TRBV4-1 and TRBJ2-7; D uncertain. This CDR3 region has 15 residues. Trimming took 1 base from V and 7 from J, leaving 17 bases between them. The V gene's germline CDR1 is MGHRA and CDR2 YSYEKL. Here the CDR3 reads CASSQVGGSLREQYF. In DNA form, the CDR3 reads TGCGCCAGCAGCCAAGTCGGTGGTTCTCTACGAGAGCAGTACTTC.